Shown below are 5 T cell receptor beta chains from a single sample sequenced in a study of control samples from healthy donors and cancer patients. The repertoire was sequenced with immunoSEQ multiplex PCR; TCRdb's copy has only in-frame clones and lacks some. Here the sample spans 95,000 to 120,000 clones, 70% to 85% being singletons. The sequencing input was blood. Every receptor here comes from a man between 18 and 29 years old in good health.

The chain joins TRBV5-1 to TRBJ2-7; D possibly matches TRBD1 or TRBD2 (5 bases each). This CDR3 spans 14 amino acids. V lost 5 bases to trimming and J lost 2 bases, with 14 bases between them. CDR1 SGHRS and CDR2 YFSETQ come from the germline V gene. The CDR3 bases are TGCGCCAGCAGTCGACGGGACGGGACCTACGAGCAGTACTTC. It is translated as CASSRRDGTYEQYF.

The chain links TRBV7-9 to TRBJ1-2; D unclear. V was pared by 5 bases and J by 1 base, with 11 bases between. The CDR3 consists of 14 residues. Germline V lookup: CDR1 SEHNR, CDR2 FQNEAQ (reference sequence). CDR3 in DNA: TGTGCCAGCAGCCGTTTGTCTGATAACTATGGCTACACCTTC. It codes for CASSRLSDNYGYTF.

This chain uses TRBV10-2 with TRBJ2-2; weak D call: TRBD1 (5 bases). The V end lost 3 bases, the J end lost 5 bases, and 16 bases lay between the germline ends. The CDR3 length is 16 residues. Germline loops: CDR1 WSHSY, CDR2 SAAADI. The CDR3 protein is CASSEGVLGETGELFF. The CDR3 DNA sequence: TGCGCCAGCAGTGAAGGAGTATTAGGGGAAACCGGGGAGCTGTTTTTT.

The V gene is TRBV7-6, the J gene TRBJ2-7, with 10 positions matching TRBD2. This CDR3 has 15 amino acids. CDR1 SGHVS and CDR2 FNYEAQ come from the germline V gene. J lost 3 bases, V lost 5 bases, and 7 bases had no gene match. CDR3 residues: CASSPQAGGFYEQYV. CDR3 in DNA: TGTGCCAGCAGCCCCCAAGCGGGGGGGTTCTACGAGCAGTACGTC.

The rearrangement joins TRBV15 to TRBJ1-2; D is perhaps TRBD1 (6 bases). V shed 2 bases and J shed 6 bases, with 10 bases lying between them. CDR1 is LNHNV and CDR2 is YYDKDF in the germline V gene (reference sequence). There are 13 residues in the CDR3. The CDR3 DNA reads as TGTGCCACCAGCAGACAACAGGGTCATGGCTACACCTTC. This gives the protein CATSRQQGHGYTF.